A single sample gave rise to the 28 T cell receptor beta chains below, sequenced in a study of T cell responses to AZD1222 COVID-19 vaccine. Assay: immunoSEQ multiplex PCR; the TCRdb copy retains only in-frame clones and omits some. Among under 200,000 clones, 90% were seen once, and the ten largest hold 1.5%. The sequencing here drew on peripheral blood, taken on day 0 of AZD1222 vaccination. The receptors derive from an adult in good health.

The chain is built from TRBV5-4 and TRBJ2-2; D is possibly TRBD1 or TRBD2 (5 bases each). The CDR3 loop spans 14 amino acids. CDR1 and CDR2 (germline): SGHNT, YYREEE (reference sequence). Trimming took 0 bases from V and 5 from J, leaving 8 bases between them. Here the CDR3 DNA reads TGTGCCAGCAGCTTGGCCGGGGCGACCGGGGAGCTGTTTTTT. Its protein product is CASSLAGATGELFF.

This clone was counted a few times. This chain joins TRBV7-6 and TRBJ2-7; D gene ambiguous. V was clipped by 0 bases and J by 3 bases, with 6 bases between them. This CDR3 is 13 amino acids long. CDR1 is SGHVS and CDR2 is FNYEAQ in the germline V gene. The CDR3 here is CASSLASDYEQYF. CDR3 bases: TGTGCCAGCAGCTTAGCCTCAGACTACGAGCAGTACTTC.

V gene TRBV7-2 combines with J gene TRBJ2-7; no firm D call. Per the germline V gene, CDR1 is SGHTA and CDR2 is FQGNSA. V lost 1 base to trimming and J lost 3 bases, with 13 bases between them. The CDR3 is 15 residues long. CDR3 coding DNA: TGTGCCAGCAGCTTAGGGGCGGCACAGAACTACGAGCAGTACTTC. This sequence encodes CASSLGAAQNYEQYF.

The V gene is TRBV5-8, the J gene TRBJ2-1, with D unclear. Trimming left V 2 bases short and J 4 bases short, with 13 bases between. Germline assignment: CDR1 SGHTS and CDR2 YDEGEE. CDR3 length equals 15 residues. CDR3 nucleotides: TGTGCCAGCAGCTTAAAGGTGAGCCCTTACAATGAGCAGTTCTTC. Protein product: CASSLKVSPYNEQFF.

Of note for this clone: The same CDR3 can be traced to other DNA sequences in this sample. V gene TRBV20-1 combines with J gene TRBJ1-4; D remains ambiguous. V lost 1 base and J 8 bases, leaving 5 bases between the germline ends. This CDR3 is built from 11 residues. CDR1 is DFQATT, CDR2 SNEGSKA, per germline (reference sequence). The CDR3 here is CSARGGEKLFF. The CDR3 DNA follows: TGCAGTGCTAGAGGGGGAGAAAAACTGTTTTTT.

The chain employs TRBV6-5 and TRBJ1-1; D is undetermined. With 6 bases removed from V and 4 bases from J, the gap between germline ends came to 12 bases. Germline-derived CDR1 and CDR2 are MNHEY and SVGAGI. This CDR3 has 13 amino acids. The CDR3, as DNA: TGTGCCAGCAGAGGAGGGAAGGGCACTGAAGCTTTCTTT. This gives the protein CASRGGKGTEAFF.

The J gene is TRBJ2-2, the V gene TRBV4-3, with D hard to call. V lost 0 bases and J 4 bases, leaving 9 bases between the germline ends. Germline CDR1 is LGHNA and CDR2 is YSLEER. The CDR3 totals 15 residues. The CDR3 DNA reads as TGCGCCAGCAGCCAAGATCTAATAGGCACCGGGGAGCTGTTTTTT. Translation: CASSQDLIGTGELFF.

The chain recombines TRBV7-3 with TRBJ2-3, with a possible D match to TRBD2 (6 bases). V gave up 1 base and J gave up 8 bases, with 16 bases separating them. The germline V gene encodes CDR1 SGHTA and CDR2 FQGTGA. This CDR3 has 15 amino acids. The CDR3 DNA follows: TGTGCCAGCAGCTTAAATCTGGGACGGGGGTCTACGCAGTATTTT. Translated: CASSLNLGRGSTQYF.

This chain joins TRBV28 and TRBJ1-1; 7 nucleotides agree with TRBD1. The J segment lost 11 bases and the V segment lost 11 bases, leaving 17 bases of the junction unmatched. The CDR3 has 13 residues. Germline CDR1 reads MDHEN; CDR2 reads SYDVKM. This chain's CDR3 is CAARGTGAQDAFF. CDR3 DNA sequence: TGTGCCGCCCGGGGCACAGGGGCCCAGGACGCTTTCTTT.

This chain connects TRBV4-3 to TRBJ1-2, with 8 nucleotides matching TRBD1. With 1 base clipped from V and 8 bases from J, the junction kept 9 bases outside the gene matches. This CDR3 has 15 residues. The germline CDR1 and CDR2 sequences are LGHNA and YSLEER. The CDR3 reads CASSQASGGAWGYTF. CDR3 DNA: TGCGCCAGCAGCCAAGCTTCAGGGGGCGCGTGGGGCTACACCTTC.

J is TRBJ1-4 and V is TRBV5-8; D uncertain. The CDR3 has 14 residues. V gave up 2 bases and J gave up 4 bases, with 9 bases separating them. The germline V gene encodes CDR1 SGHTS and CDR2 YDEGEE. The CDR3 region is CASSLSPNNEKLFF. Written as DNA, the CDR3 is TGTGCCAGCAGCTTAAGTCCGAATAATGAAAAACTGTTTTTT.

This sequence joins TRBV11-3 and TRBJ2-2; 9 positions match TRBD1. V was pared by 5 bases and J by 5 bases, with 6 bases of the junction left unmatched. CDR1 SGHNT and CDR2 YENEEA come from the germline V gene. The CDR3 has 15 residues. The CDR3 spells CASSEQGAGTGELFF. DNA of the CDR3: TGTGCCAGCAGCGAACAGGGGGCAGGAACCGGGGAGCTGTTTTTT.

The V gene is TRBV11-3, the J gene TRBJ1-2, with TRBD1 matching 9 bases. With 5 bases clipped from V and 2 bases from J, the junction kept 6 bases outside the gene matches. Looked up from germline, CDR1 is SGHNT and CDR2 is YENEEA. This CDR3 is 15 amino acids long. CDR3 nucleotide sequence: TGTGCCAGCAGCCAGCGACAGGGGGGGAACTATGGCTACACCTTC. Its protein is CASSQRQGGNYGYTF.

The chain combines TRBV7-2 with TRBJ1-6, with 8 bases that match TRBD1. The ends lost 6 bases at V and 12 bases at J; junction bases unmatched: 7. Germline CDR1 SGHTA, CDR2 FQGNSA. The CDR3 length is 13 residues. As DNA, the CDR3 is TGTGCCAGCAGTTCCGACAGGGGTGAACCCCTCCACTTT. Amino acids: CASSSDRGEPLHF.

V and J are TRBV2 and TRBJ1-1, with D unclear. V was clipped by 7 bases and J by 2 bases, with 5 bases between them. Germline CDR1 is SNHLY and CDR2 is FYNNEI. The CDR3 is 11 residues long. The chain's CDR3 is CASKGNTEAFF. CDR3 sequence (DNA): TGTGCCAGCAAGGGAAACACTGAAGCTTTCTTT.

This rearrangement joins TRBV7-3 to TRBJ2-5; D could derive from TRBD1 or TRBD2 (5 bases each). V was cut by 1 base and J by 5 bases, with 17 bases left in between. Germline loops: CDR1 SGHTA, CDR2 FQGTGA. This CDR3 has 16 amino acids. For the CDR3, the DNA is TGTGCCAGCAGCTTAATGGGGCTAGCTGTCGAGGAGACCCAGTACTTC. Its translation is CASSLMGLAVEETQYF. Looking up the rest from reference TRBV7-3 and TRBJ2-5 gives the full variable domain: GAGVSQTPSNKVTEKGKYVELRCDPISGHTALYWYRQSLGQGPEFLIYFQGTGAADDSGLPNDRFFAVRPEGSVSTLKIQRTERGDSAVYLCASSLMGLAVEETQYFGPGTRLLVL.

This clone was detected only once. The rearrangement uses TRBV4-1 and TRBJ1-4; D is unclear. The CDR3 loop spans 10 amino acids. V was pared by 4 bases and J by 14 bases, with 8 bases between. Germline CDR1 reads MGHRA; CDR2 reads YSYEKL. The CDR3 DNA follows: TGCGCCAGCAGCCCGGAACATCTGTTTTTT. Translating gives CASSPEHLFF.

The gene calls are TRBV18 and TRBJ2-7, with D uncertain. The CDR3 consists of 14 residues. Germline-derived CDR1 and CDR2 are KGHSH and LQKENI. The germline V and J ends were trimmed by 3 bases and 0 bases, with 9 bases remaining between them. This CDR3 is CASSPTVTSYEQYF. CDR3 sequence (DNA): TGTGCCAGCTCACCCACAGTGACCTCCTACGAGCAGTACTTC. Filled out from reference TRBV18 and TRBJ2-7, the complete variable domain reads NAGVMQNPRHLVRRRGQEARLRCSPMKGHSHVYWYRQLPEEGLKFMVYLQKENIIDESGMPKERFSAEFPKEGPSILRIQQVVRGDSAAYFCASSPTVTSYEQYFGPGTRLTVT.

The rearrangement links TRBV28 to TRBJ2-3; D gene unclear. The germline V and J ends were trimmed by 6 bases and 0 bases, with 13 bases remaining between them. The CDR3 is 15 amino acids. CDR1 MDHEN and CDR2 SYDVKM come from the germline V gene. The chain's CDR3 is CASSQDWPSTDTQYF. CDR3 nucleotides: TGTGCCAGCAGCCAAGACTGGCCTAGCACAGATACGCAGTATTTT.

The chain couples TRBV30 to TRBJ1-6; 7 bases line up with TRBD1. The CDR3 totals 15 residues. The germline V gene encodes CDR1 GTSNPN and CDR2 SVGIG (reference sequence). Trimming cost V 5 bases and J 3 bases; bases outside gene matches: 7. DNA for the CDR3: TGTGCCTGGGAGGGACAGCTTTTCTATAATTCACCCCTCCACTTT. It is translated as CAWEGQLFYNSPLHF. Drawing the rest from reference TRBV30 and TRBJ1-6, the complete variable domain is SQTIHQWPATLVQPVGSPLSLECTVEGTSNPNLYWYRQAAGRGLQLLFYSVGIGQISSEVPQNLSASRPQDRQFILSSKKLLLSDSGFYLCAWEGQLFYNSPLHFGNGTRLTVT.

The chain joins TRBV4-2 to TRBJ2-5, with D possibly matching TRBD1 (5 bases). Germline V gene lookup returns CDR1 LGHNA and CDR2 YNFKEQ. Trimming took 0 bases from V and 2 from J, leaving 25 bases between them. The CDR3 spans 20 residues. The CDR3 DNA reads TGTGCCAGCAGCCAAGACGCTCGCCGAACGGACACCCTGGGGCAAGAGACCCAGTACTTC. This gives the protein CASSQDARRTDTLGQETQYF.

This chain joins TRBV28 and TRBJ1-6; D uncertain. The germline V gene has CDR1 MDHEN and CDR2 SYDVKM. The CDR3 runs to 13 residues. Between the trimmed V and J ends, which lost 9 bases and 0 bases, there was a span of 6 bases. The CDR3 DNA is TGTGCCAGTAGAGGCTCCTATAATTCACCCCTCCACTTT. It specifies CASRGSYNSPLHF.

The chain is built from TRBV5-1 and TRBJ2-1; D ambiguous. Germline V CDR1 and CDR2: SGHRS, YFSETQ. The CDR3 has 13 amino acids. The germline V and J ends were trimmed by 7 bases and 6 bases, with 14 bases remaining between them. This chain's CDR3 is CASSPVVVNEQFF. The CDR3 bases are TGCGCCAGCTCGCCAGTTGTTGTCAATGAGCAGTTCTTC.

The chain recombines TRBV19 with TRBJ1-2, with TRBD1 identical over 9 bases. The CDR3 extends over 15 amino acids. Germline loops: CDR1 LNHDA, CDR2 SQIVND (reference sequence). The J segment lost 4 bases and the V segment lost 6 bases, leaving 9 bases of the junction unmatched. The CDR3 DNA follows: TGTGCCAGTAGAGCGACCGGGACAGGGACCTATGGCTACACCTTC. The encoded protein is CASRATGTGTYGYTF.

V and J are TRBV6-5 and TRBJ1-1; no firm D call. CDR3 length: 11 residues. Per the germline V gene, CDR1 is MNHEY and CDR2 is SVGAGI. The V end lost 6 bases, the J end lost 4 bases, and 6 bases lay between the germline ends. This chain's CDR3 is CASRDVTEAFF. The CDR3 coding sequence is TGTGCCAGCAGGGATGTCACTGAAGCTTTCTTT.

This chain connects TRBV27 to TRBJ2-3; D not resolved. The V end was cut by 4 bases, the J end by 2 bases, with 4 bases between. The germline V gene has CDR1 MNHEY and CDR2 SMNVEV (reference sequence). There are 12 residues in the CDR3. CDR3 amino acids: CASSSPTDTQYF. CDR3 nucleotide sequence: TGTGCCAGCAGTTCCCCCACAGATACGCAGTATTTT.

The rearrangement links TRBV9 to TRBJ2-7; D possibly corresponds to TRBD2 (7 bases). There are 14 residues in the CDR3. Germline V gene sequence: CDR1 SGDLS, CDR2 YYNGEE. V was clipped by 5 bases and J by 5 bases, with 17 bases between them. The CDR3 sequence: CASSEGGGRDEQYF. Written as DNA, the CDR3 is TGTGCCAGCAGTGAGGGAGGGGGTCGTGACGAGCAGTACTTC.

The chain uses TRBV6-5 and TRBJ2-7, with TRBD1 as a possible D gene (5 bases). Trimming stripped 0 bases from V and 3 bases from J, with 15 bases between. The CDR3 has 16 amino acids. The germline gives CDR1 MNHEY, CDR2 SVGAGI. The CDR3 DNA follows: TGTGCCAGCAGTTACTCGATTACAGGAAGAGGCTACGAGCAGTACTTC. Residues: CASSYSITGRGYEQYF.